This T cell receptor (beta chain) is drawn from a study of shared clonotypes between healthy human individuals. This clone was recorded a few times. Its target is not known. General observations from the study: Clonotype sharing among donors was expected to depend on sequencing depth.

V was pared by 0 bases and J by 1 base, with 6 bases between. CDR1 is GTSNPN and CDR2 is SVGIG in the germline V gene (reference sequence). This CDR3 is 13 amino acids long. The replicate PCRs on unsorted PBMC were given about 0.3 ug DNA, which is about 27,000 T cell genomes. The method was immunoSEQ multiplex PCR; TCRdb's version includes in-frame clones alone and lacks a portion of them. The sample gives approximately 480,000 clones, about 80% of which show up once; around 13% is in the top ten. The J gene is TRBJ1-1, the V gene TRBV30; unclear D gene. The receptor comes from a woman aged 35 to 49 in good health. Some clones in this sample may be carry-over from other donors' samples. Sequenced: PBMCs. CDR3 in amino acids: CAWSVQGNTEAFF. The CDR3 nucleotides are TGTGCCTGGAGTGTACAAGGGAACACTGAAGCTTTCTTT.